This entry is about one TCR beta chain. This CDR3 region has 15 residues. The ends were cut back, 0 bases at V and 2 bases at J, with 11 bases in the middle. The germline V gene has CDR1 ENHRY and CDR2 SYGVKD. Generated by immunoSEQ multiplex PCR, the TCRdb table keeps only in-frame clones and is missing some. The sample gives hundreds of thousands of clones, over 70% of which show up once; 3% to 3.5% is in the top ten. The data are from a study of blood T cell repertoires in COVID-19. The TCR sequence derives from a woman aged 80 or older with acute or convalescent COVID-19. The V and J genes are TRBV10-3 and TRBJ2-7; D is possibly TRBD2 (6 bases). Sequenced input: peripheral blood. As DNA, the CDR3 is TGTGCCATCAGTGAGTCGATTAGCGGAACCTACGAGCAGTACTTC. Translating it yields CAISESISGTYEQYF.